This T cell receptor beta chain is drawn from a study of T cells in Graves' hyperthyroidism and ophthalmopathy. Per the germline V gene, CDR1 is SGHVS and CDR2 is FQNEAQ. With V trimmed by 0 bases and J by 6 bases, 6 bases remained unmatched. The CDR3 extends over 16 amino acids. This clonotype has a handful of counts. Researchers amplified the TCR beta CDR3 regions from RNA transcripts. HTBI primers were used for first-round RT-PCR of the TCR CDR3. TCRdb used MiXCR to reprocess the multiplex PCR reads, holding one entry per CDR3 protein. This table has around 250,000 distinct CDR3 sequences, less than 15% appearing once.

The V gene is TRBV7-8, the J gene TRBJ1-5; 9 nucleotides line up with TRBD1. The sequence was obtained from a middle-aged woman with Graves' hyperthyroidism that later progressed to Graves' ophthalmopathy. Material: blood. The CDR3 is CASSLANRGLGQPQHF. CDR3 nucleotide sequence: TGTGCCAGCAGCTTAGCGAACAGGGGGCTAGGTCAGCCCCAGCATTTT.